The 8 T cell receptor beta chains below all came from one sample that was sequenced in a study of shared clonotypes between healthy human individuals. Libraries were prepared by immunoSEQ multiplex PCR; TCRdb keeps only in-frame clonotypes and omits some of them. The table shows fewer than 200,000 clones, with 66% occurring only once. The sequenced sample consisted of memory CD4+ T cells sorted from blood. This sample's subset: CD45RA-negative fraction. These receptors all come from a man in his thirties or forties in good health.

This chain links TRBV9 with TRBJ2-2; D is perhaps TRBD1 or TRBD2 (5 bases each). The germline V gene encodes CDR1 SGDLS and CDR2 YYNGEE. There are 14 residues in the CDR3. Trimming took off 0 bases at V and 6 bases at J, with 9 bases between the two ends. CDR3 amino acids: CASSVALGPGELFF. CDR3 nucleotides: TGTGCCAGCAGCGTAGCTCTGGGACCCGGGGAGCTGTTTTTT.

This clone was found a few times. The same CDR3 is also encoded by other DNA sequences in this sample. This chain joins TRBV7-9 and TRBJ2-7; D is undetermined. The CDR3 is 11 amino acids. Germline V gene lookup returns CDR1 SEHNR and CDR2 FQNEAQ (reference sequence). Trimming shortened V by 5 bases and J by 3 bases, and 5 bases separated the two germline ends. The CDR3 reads CASSTYYEQYF. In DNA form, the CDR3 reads TGTGCCAGCAGCACCTACTACGAGCAGTACTTC.

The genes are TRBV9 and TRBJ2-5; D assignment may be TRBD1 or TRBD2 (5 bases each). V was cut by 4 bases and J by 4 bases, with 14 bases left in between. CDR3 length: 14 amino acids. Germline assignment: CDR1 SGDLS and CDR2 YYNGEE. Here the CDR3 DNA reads TGTGCCAGCAGCCCCCGTCGGGGCTCAGAGACCCAGTACTTC. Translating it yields CASSPRRGSETQYF.

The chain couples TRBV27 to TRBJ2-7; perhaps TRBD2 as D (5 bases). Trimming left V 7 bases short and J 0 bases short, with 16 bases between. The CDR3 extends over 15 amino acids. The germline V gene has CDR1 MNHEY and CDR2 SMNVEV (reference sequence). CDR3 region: CASMERTVSSYEQYF. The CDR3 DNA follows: TGTGCCAGCATGGAGCGGACCGTGAGCTCCTACGAGCAGTACTTC.

DNA for the CDR3: TGTGCCAGCAGCGTAGTGGGGGCTTCCTACGAGCAGTACTTC. It encodes CASSVVGASYEQYF. The rearrangement uses TRBV9 and TRBJ2-7; TRBD1 might be the D (6 bases). Germline values: CDR1 SGDLS, CDR2 YYNGEE. This CDR3 comprises 14 residues. The ends were cut back, 0 bases at V and 1 base at J, with 8 bases in the middle.

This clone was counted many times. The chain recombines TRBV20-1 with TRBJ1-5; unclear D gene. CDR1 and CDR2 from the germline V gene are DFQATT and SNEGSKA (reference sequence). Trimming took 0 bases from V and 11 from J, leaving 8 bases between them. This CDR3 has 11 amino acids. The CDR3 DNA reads TGCAGTGCTAGAGACCGGCGGGCCCAGCATTTT. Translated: CSARDRRAQHF.

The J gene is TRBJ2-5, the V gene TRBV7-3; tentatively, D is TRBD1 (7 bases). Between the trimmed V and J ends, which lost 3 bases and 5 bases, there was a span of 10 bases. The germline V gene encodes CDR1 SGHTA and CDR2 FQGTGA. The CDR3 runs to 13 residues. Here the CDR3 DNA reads TGTGCCAGCAGCTTCAGGGGGGACGAGACCCAGTACTTC. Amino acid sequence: CASSFRGDETQYF.

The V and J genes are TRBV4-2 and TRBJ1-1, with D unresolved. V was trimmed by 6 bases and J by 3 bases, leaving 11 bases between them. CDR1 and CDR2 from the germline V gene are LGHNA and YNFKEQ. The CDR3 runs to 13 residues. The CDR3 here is CASRQNVDTEAFF. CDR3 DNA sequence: TGTGCCAGCAGACAGAACGTGGACACTGAAGCTTTCTTT.